Below are 12 T cell receptor beta chains sequenced from a single sample in a study of response to subunit inactivated influenza vaccine listed by TCRdb under 2018. The protocol used for the library was RT-PCR. Sequenced on an Illumina HiSeq 2500. The raw public reads went through TCRdb reprocessing: fastp at Q25, MiXCR clone calling, in-frame beta chains kept. Rows are unified per CDR3 protein, each entry keeping the most common DNA and genes. The sample profile shows over 800,000 distinct CDR3 sequences; 21% of them were found once. The ten largest clones capture roughly a tenth of the sample. The material was PBMCs from blood, obtained 5 days after vaccination. The receptors stem from a man aged 45-60 years who received an inactivated influenza vaccine. Donor details come from another sample of the same person, matched by shared clones.

CDR3: CSARDRDRPLYSNQPQHF. CDR3 coding DNA: TGCAGTGCTAGAGATAGAGACAGGCCCCTGTATAGCAATCAGCCCCAGCATTTT. V gene TRBV20-1 combines with J gene TRBJ1-5; tentative D call: TRBD1 (6 bases). The germline V gene has CDR1 DFQATT and CDR2 SNEGSKA (reference sequence). The V gene lost 0 bases and the J gene lost 0 bases, with 18 bases spanning the gap. This CDR3 is 18 amino acids long.

This clonotype was recorded once. The rearrangement links TRBV7-2 to TRBJ2-3; D may be TRBD1 (5 bases). Germline V gives CDR1 SGHTA, CDR2 FQGNSA. V was pared by 6 bases and J by 5 bases, with 21 bases between. CDR3 size: 16 residues. CDR3: CASSSRVWGPGDTQYF. CDR3 coding DNA: TGTGCCAGCAGTTCCAGGGTTTGGGGCCCTGGAGATACGCAGTATTTT.

This chain connects TRBV4-3 to TRBJ2-7, with TRBD2 matching 12 bases. After removal of 0 bases from V and 6 bases from J, the junction contained 3 bases not matched to a gene. This CDR3 is 15 amino acids long. Germline loops: CDR1 LGHNA, CDR2 YSLEER. The CDR3 loop reads CASSQEASGRGEQYF. CDR3 nucleotide sequence: TGCGCCAGCAGCCAAGAGGCTAGCGGGAGGGGCGAGCAGTACTTC.

The CDR3 loop is CASSPSGTEYGYTF. CDR3 DNA: TGTGCCAGCTCACCATCCGGGACAGAGTATGGCTACACCTTC. This chain connects TRBV18 to TRBJ1-2, with 7 bases lining up with TRBD1. CDR3 size: 14 residues. CDR1 is KGHSH and CDR2 is LQKENI in the germline V gene. The J segment lost 5 bases and the V segment lost 2 bases, leaving 5 bases of the junction unmatched.

This clonotype was recorded a few times. The chain carries TRBV9 and TRBJ2-2; 13 nucleotides line up with TRBD2. This CDR3 has 16 residues. CDR1 is SGDLS and CDR2 is YYNGEE in the germline V gene. The V segment lost 3 bases and the J segment 9 bases; nucleotides outside the gene matches: 8. CDR3 nucleotide sequence: TGTGCCAGCAGCGCCGGACTAGCGGGAGTCTTCCGGGAGCTGTTTTTT. Protein: CASSAGLAGVFRELFF.

This clonotype was recorded many times. The chain links TRBV29-1 to TRBJ2-4, with 7 bases fitting TRBD2. With 7 bases clipped from V and 6 bases from J, the junction kept 12 bases outside the gene matches. CDR3 length: 14 residues. The germline gives CDR1 SQVTM, CDR2 ANQGSEA. The CDR3 loop reads CSASGGTTRNIQYF. The CDR3 coding sequence is TGCAGCGCCTCAGGCGGGACTACCAGAAACATTCAGTACTTC.

The rearrangement links TRBV5-1 to TRBJ2-4, with D perhaps TRBD2 (5 bases). Germline loops: CDR1 SGHRS, CDR2 YFSETQ. The CDR3 runs to 16 residues. Between the trimmed V and J ends, which lost 1 base and 1 base, there was a span of 12 bases. CDR3 sequence reads: CASSLREREAKNIQYF. DNA for the CDR3: TGCGCCAGCAGCTTGCGGGAAAGGGAGGCCAAAAACATTCAGTACTTC.

This clonotype was detected only a few times. The V call is TRBV12-3 or TRBV12-4, the J call TRBJ2-7; no firm D call. The CDR3 totals 13 residues. Trimming stripped 4 bases from V and 6 bases from J, with 13 bases between. The CDR3 loop is CASSSGPGVEQYF. The CDR3 DNA is TGTGCCAGCAGTTCGGGTCCTGGCGTCGAGCAGTACTTC.

The chain recombines TRBV27 with TRBJ2-1, with D maybe TRBD2 (6 bases). The V gene lost 7 bases and the J gene lost 4 bases, with 32 bases spanning the gap. The CDR3 runs 20 residues. Germline CDR1 and CDR2: MNHEY and SMNVEV (reference sequence). CDR3 nucleotides: TGTGCCAGCACCCCTATCGGTAGCGGAATATCAAAGTTATCATACAATGAGCAGTTCTTC. Amino acid sequence: CASTPIGSGISKLSYNEQFF.

V is TRBV27 and J is TRBJ2-5; 12 bases fit TRBD2. Losses at the gene ends were 5 bases for V and 5 bases for J; bases not matched to a gene: 9. In germline, CDR1 is MNHEY, CDR2 SMNVEV (reference sequence). The CDR3 totals 16 residues. The CDR3 DNA follows: TGTGCCAGCAGTCCCCTGACTAGCGGGGGAGGTGAGACCCAGTACTTC. Translation: CASSPLTSGGGETQYF.

The CDR3 region has the DNA TGTGCCAGCAGCCTCCCGGGCGCCATCTCCTACGAGCAGTACTTC. Residues: CASSLPGAISYEQYF. The J gene is TRBJ2-7, the V gene TRBV6-1, with no clear D. Germline CDR1 reads MNHNS; CDR2 reads SASEGT. With 6 bases removed from V and 0 bases from J, the gap between germline ends came to 15 bases. The length of the CDR3 is 15 residues.

The J gene is TRBJ2-1, the V gene TRBV7-9, with TRBD2 identical over 7 bases. This CDR3 has 15 residues. The germline V gene has CDR1 SEHNR and CDR2 FQNEAQ (reference sequence). With V trimmed by 1 base and J by 10 bases, 10 bases remained unmatched. CDR3 nucleotide sequence: TGTGCCAGCAGCTTAGTGGGAGGATCTAGCGGCGAGCAGTTCTTC. Translated, it gives CASSLVGGSSGEQFF.